This entry features one T cell receptor (beta chain) sequence. Its antigen is not identified. This sample is drawn from a study of OX40 agonist ivuxolimab in advanced cancers. General study results and limits: CD4+ and CD8+ blood T cells expanded clonally by week 6 at 0.1 to 3.0 mg/kg. Expanded clones belonging to CD8+ T cells outnumbered, on average, those of CD4+. Some nonresponders additionally presented with little normalized T-cell clonal expansion.

Exclusion applied to patients with autoimmune disease history or systemic immunosuppression. This table comes from immunoSEQ multiplex PCR, and its TCRdb copy is limited to in-frame clones, with some not included. The sample includes more than 30,000 clones, 88% of them seen just once. This clonotype was sampled from an adult with an advanced solid tumor such as melanoma, head and neck, liver or kidney cancer. The sample consisted of CD4+ or CD8+ T cells sorted from blood, taken in a trial of the OX40 agonist ivuxolimab.

This CDR3 is CASSLLAGNTGELFF. The CDR3 DNA reads as TGCGCCAGCAGCTTGCTAGCGGGGAACACCGGGGAGCTGTTTTTT. The chain has TRBV5-1 and TRBJ2-2; 8 bases align to TRBD2. CDR3 length equals 15 residues. Germline V gives CDR1 SGHRS, CDR2 YFSETQ. The ends lost 1 base at V and 1 base at J; junction bases unmatched: 0.